The present entry profiles one T cell receptor (beta chain) with its context. The sample originates from a study of control samples from healthy donors and cancer patients. The CDR3 is 16 residues long. Trimming cost V 6 bases and J 10 bases; bases outside gene matches: 12. Germline CDR1 reads KGHSH; CDR2 reads LQKENI. TCRdb's copy holds only in-frame clones and misses some; the assay was immunoSEQ multiplex PCR. The data show more than 85,000 clones, with roughly 90% seen just once and around 3.5% held by the top ten. The TCR comes from a woman aged 55-75 years with lung cancer. The sequencing sample was made of PBMCs. The chain carries TRBV18 and TRBJ2-1, with TRBD2 matching 13 bases. CDR3 bases: TGTGCCAGCTCTGGACTAGCGGGGGTCCCCGATCGAGAGCAGTTCTTC. Protein: CASSGLAGVPDREQFF.